The following is a T cell receptor beta chain sequence with its context. What it recognizes is unknown. A junction end diverges from the germline sequence, so it may reflect a read error. This sample is part of a study of regulatory T cells in long-lasting Graves disease. Study conclusions and caveats: Persistent disease showed a preference for TRBV28, TRBJ1-2 and TRBJ2-5.

The CDR3 runs to 17 residues. CDR1 and CDR2 (germline): SGHRS, YFSETQ. The time point was: persistent/refractory GD, antithyroid drugs over 5 years with positive TRAb. Extracted PBMC RNA gave rise to the TCR library. Construction of the TCR beta libraries employed iRepertoire HTBI primers in conjunction with Arm-PCR of CDR3 regions. TCRdb reprocessed the multiplex PCR reads with MiXCR, giving one entry per CDR3 protein. The table includes some 450,000 distinct CDR3 sequences, about a quarter detected once. This receptor was taken from a female donor with Graves disease. J is TRBJ1-1 and V is TRBV5-1; D remains ambiguous. This specimen was peripheral blood mononuclear cells (PBMCs), taken when the disease was refractory, from a patient treated with antithyroid drugs. The CDR3 region has the DNA TGCTCCAGCAGCTTGGGGTTGCTGGTGGATGTGAACACTGAAGCTTTCTTT. Translation: CSSSLGLLVDVNTEAFF.